Sequencing of this T cell receptor (beta chain) was carried out in a study of tumor-infiltrating lymphocytes in primary liver carcinoma. Study-level findings and limits: Tumor-blood pairs (like tumor-adjacent pairs) overlapped less than tumor region pairs did.

Starting material of 450 to 550 ng total RNA yielded TCR beta cDNA via a constant-region primer. Slightly modified ARM-PCR with three nested multiplex PCR rounds yielded TCR beta libraries. TCRdb fed the multiplex PCR reads into MiXCR, producing one record per CDR3 protein. The table shows about 300,000 distinct CDR3 sequences, with more than 55% occurring only once. It was unsorted whole blood that yielded blood RNA, and germline DNA was also extracted. For this clonotype: Its antigen is currently unknown. One end of the junction is discordant with germline, which a read error may explain.

This clonotype originated in a man aged 35-49 years with primary liver carcinoma and hepatitis B virus infection. The sequenced sample was peripheral blood.

For the CDR3, the DNA is TGTCCCAGCAGCAGCTGGCAGCGGGATTCATCCCTCCACTTT. Amino acid sequence: CPSSSWQRDSSLHF. The chain employs TRBV11-2 and TRBJ1-6; no firm D call. Germline V lookup: CDR1 SGHAT, CDR2 FQNNGV. The CDR3 is 14 amino acids.